This TCR beta chain was documented in a study of control samples from healthy donors and cancer patients. Clones were read by immunoSEQ multiplex PCR, and TCRdb kept only the in-frame ones, dropping some. The sample shows about 90,000 clones, roughly 93% of them seen only once. Germline CDR1 SGHVS, CDR2 FNYEAQ. The CDR3 runs 15 residues. V gave up 5 bases and J gave up 6 bases, with 14 bases separating them. The source is a woman aged 30 to 39 in good health. The sequenced material came from blood. The V and J genes are TRBV7-6 and TRBJ1-6; D might be TRBD1 (5 bases). CDR3 loop: CASSPEAGPNSPLHF. The CDR3 DNA sequence: TGTGCCAGCAGCCCTGAGGCGGGGCCTAATTCACCCCTCCACTTT.